The sequence of this TCR beta chain was determined in a study of chemoradiotherapy in HPV16-positive cancers (dated by TCRdb to between 2020 and 2023). For context, the study as a whole: Candidate HPV-specific T-cell clones and common TCR motifs were defined through functional T-cell assays on cells from two HPV16-positive patients. The study asked whether T-cell immunity against the HPV oncoproteins E6 and E7 changes during chemoradiotherapy and whether it affects survival. TCR repertoires from 86 patients with HPV-related cancers were then used to track the candidate HPV-specific TCRs and motifs. What the study reported, not specific to this receptor: Improved recurrence-free survival in HPV16-positive patients was associated with expansion of HPV-responsive T cells during chemoradiotherapy. The functional definition of HPV-specific T cells came from only two HPV16-positive patients, and the survival association was reported for HPV16-positive patients. Expansion of candidate HPV-specific clones and E7-related TCR motifs was observed in the tumor microenvironment during treatment, whereas no such expansion was observed for non-HPV-specific T cells.

Because repertoires were sampled repeatedly during chemoradiotherapy, clonal expansion in the tumor microenvironment could be followed. Libraries were made using the immunoSEQ multiplex PCR assay. TCRdb stores this immuneACCESS table with in-frame sequences only. Part of the clones is absent; in the studies checked, under half of the shortfall reflects unresolved V genes, and no reason is known for the rest. Here the sample has 20,000 to 25,000 clones; about 90% occur a single time. Of the sample, 4.5% to 7% falls within the top ten clones. CDR1 and CDR2 were assigned from the germline V gene as SQVTM and ANQGSEA. Spanning cysteine to phenylalanine, the CDR3 consists of 14 amino acids. The DNA shown is the 42-base CDR3, in frame from base 1. Relative to germline, V is 4 bases shorter and J is 0 bases shorter, with 9 bases between their ends. Regarding this clone: This clone's antigen is unknown. Per-base quality was not reported, and no clone a single base away is much larger than it.

Material: blood, obtained from a patient who underwent chemoradiotherapy. The source is a human donor with HPV-associated anogenital cancer. Recombination connected TRBV29-1 to TRBJ2-2, with the D assignment possibly TRBD1 or TRBD2, given 5 matching bases for each. The sequenced DNA is TGCAGCGTTGGGGACGGAGCGAACACCGGGGAGCTGTTTTTT. It translates as CSVGDGANTGELFF.